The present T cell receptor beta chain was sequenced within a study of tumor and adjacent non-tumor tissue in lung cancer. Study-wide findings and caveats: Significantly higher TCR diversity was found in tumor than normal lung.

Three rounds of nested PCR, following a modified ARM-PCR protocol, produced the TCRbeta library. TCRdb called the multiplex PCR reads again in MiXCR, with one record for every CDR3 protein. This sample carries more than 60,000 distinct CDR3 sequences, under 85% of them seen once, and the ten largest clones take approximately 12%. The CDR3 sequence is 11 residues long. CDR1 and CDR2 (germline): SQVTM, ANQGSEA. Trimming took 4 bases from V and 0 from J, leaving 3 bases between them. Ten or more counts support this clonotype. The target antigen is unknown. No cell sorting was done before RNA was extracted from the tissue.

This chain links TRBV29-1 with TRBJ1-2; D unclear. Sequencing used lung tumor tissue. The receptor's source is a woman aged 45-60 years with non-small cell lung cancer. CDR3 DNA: TGCAGCGTTGGAGCTAACTATGGCTACACCTTC. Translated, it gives CSVGANYGYTF.